The rows below give T cell receptor beta chains drawn from one sample of a study of T cell changes during pregnancy in multiple sclerosis. Only in-frame clones appear in the TCRdb table, and some are missing; sequencing was by immunoSEQ multiplex PCR. This sample yields 100,000 or so clones, of which roughly 90% are seen a single time; about 3.5% belongs to the top ten. Material: peripheral blood, obtained after pregnancy. All receptors derive from a female donor with multiple sclerosis, enrolled in a pregnancy study. Both conserved end residues are part of each CDR3. A D gene is named only where the DNA matches it firmly. Clone sizes are given selectively: once, few, many, or a class where the clone is expanded.

CDR3 DNA	CDR3 protein	clone size	D gene	V gene	J gene
TGCGCCAGCAGCCAAGATAGGAGCGGGGGCTCCCCCTACGAGCAGTACTTC	CASSQDRSGGSPYEQYF	NA	TRBD2	TRBV4-1	TRBJ2-7
TGCAGTGCTTTACAGGGATACGAGCAGTTCTTC	CSALQGYEQFF	NA	NA	TRBV20-1	TRBJ2-1
TGTGCCAGCAGCTTAGGTTTCACTAGCGGGGGGGCAAAGCAGTACTTC	CASSLGFTSGGAKQYF	NA	TRBD2	TRBV7-2	TRBJ2-7
TGTGCCAGCAGCCTATACAGGGATTGGGGCAATGAGCAGTTCTTC	CASSLYRDWGNEQFF	NA	NA	TRBV6-5	TRBJ2-1
TGTGCCAGTAGTAAGGCAGGGAAAAATGAAAAACTGTTTTTT	CASSKAGKNEKLFF	NA	NA	TRBV19	TRBJ1-4
TGTGCCAGCTCACCAATCCCCCTTAGCGGGGGTCAAACAGATACGCAGTATTTT	CASSPIPLSGGQTDTQYF	NA	TRBD2	TRBV18	TRBJ2-3
TGTGCCAGCAGCGCCTACTCCTCGACACGTCAGCATATGAACACTGAAGCTTTCTTT	CASSAYSSTRQHMNTEAFF	NA	NA	TRBV9	TRBJ1-1
TGTGCCAGCAGCTACCCGGACATTAACACTGAAGCTTTCTTT	CASSYPDINTEAFF	once	NA	TRBV7-9	TRBJ1-1
TGTGCCAGCAGCTTAGGCCGGGGAAACAATCAGCCCCAGCATTTT	CASSLGRGNNQPQHF	NA	NA	TRBV13	TRBJ1-5
TGTGCCATCAGCAGGACAGCTGCTTCTGGGGCCAACGTCCTGACTTTC	CAISRTAASGANVLTF	NA	NA	TRBV10-3	TRBJ2-6
TGTGCCAGCAGCCTAGGTTCCCCGGGGAACACTGAAGCTTTCTTT	CASSLGSPGNTEAFF	NA	NA	TRBV7-6	TRBJ1-1
TGCGCCAGCAGCTTCCTAGCGGGGTACCAAGAGACCCAGTACTTC	CASSFLAGYQETQYF	NA	TRBD2	TRBV5-1	TRBJ2-5
TGTGCCACCCGCCCGGGGAACACTGAAGCTTTCTTT	CATRPGNTEAFF	once	NA	TRBV19	TRBJ1-1
TGTGCCAGCAGCCGGACTAGCGGGGGGGATAGAGATACGCAGTATTTT	CASSRTSGGDRDTQYF	NA	TRBD2	TRBV2	TRBJ2-3
TGTGCCACCTCAACAGGGGCCTACTACGAGCAGTACTTC	CATSTGAYYEQYF	NA	TRBD1	TRBV6-1	TRBJ2-7
TGTGCCAGCAGCCCCGCGTGGGGGACAGGGGGTTTCAGCGAGCAGTACTTC	CASSPAWGTGGFSEQYF	NA	TRBD1	TRBV5-4	TRBJ2-7
TGTGCCAGCAGTCTAGGGTGGGGCAGGGAGGGCAATCAGCCCCAGCATTTT	CASSLGWGREGNQPQHF	once	NA	TRBV27	TRBJ1-5
TGTGCCAGCACCCGTCGACAAGGGGCCCACACCATATATTTT	CASTRRQGAHTIYF	NA	NA	TRBV7-2	TRBJ1-3
TGTGCCAGTAGTATGAGCGGGGTTTCCTATAATTCACCCCTCCACTTT	CASSMSGVSYNSPLHF	NA	NA	TRBV19	TRBJ1-6
TGTGCCAGCAGCAAAACACCAGATGAGCAGTTCTTC	CASSKTPDEQFF	NA	NA	TRBV6-5	TRBJ2-1
TGCAGCGTCGGGACAGGGTCCCTCTCCTACGAGCAGTACTTC	CSVGTGSLSYEQYF	NA	TRBD1	TRBV29-1	TRBJ2-7
TGTGCCAGCAGCGGGTCTAGCGGCTCCTACGAGCAGTACTTC	CASSGSSGSYEQYF	NA	TRBD2	TRBV5-4	TRBJ2-7
TGTGCCAGCGGATGGGGGGGCGCGAGAGAGACCCAGTACTTC	CASGWGGARETQYF	NA	NA	TRBV2	TRBJ2-5
TGTGCCAGCAGCCCATTGGACAGGTTCTATGGCTACACCTTC	CASSPLDRFYGYTF	NA	TRBD1	TRBV11-2	TRBJ1-2
TGCAGCATAGTCCCCAGGGGAGAGACCCAGTACTTC	CSIVPRGETQYF	NA	NA	TRBV29-1	TRBJ2-5
TGTGCCAGCAGCACGGAAACAGGTGTCGGCTCCTATAATTCACCCCTCCACTTT	CASSTETGVGSYNSPLHF	NA	NA	TRBV5-4	TRBJ1-6
TGTGCCAGCAGCTTTGGGAGGGCTAGCGGCACAGATACGCAGTATTTT	CASSFGRASGTDTQYF	NA	TRBD2	TRBV9	TRBJ2-3
TGTGCCACCAGCAGAGATCGGGGGTACGAGCAGTACTTC	CATSRDRGYEQYF	NA	NA	TRBV15	TRBJ2-7
TGTGCCAGTAGTAACCGCCTCCGAGCGGGGGGCTTGTTTAGCTCCTACGAGCAGTACTTC	CASSNRLRAGGLFSSYEQYF	NA	TRBD2	TRBV19	TRBJ2-7
TGTGCCAGCAGTCTGGGGCTAGGAACTGAAGCTTTCTTT	CASSLGLGTEAFF	NA	NA	TRBV6-5	TRBJ1-1
TGCGCCAGCAGCTTGGCAGGGGCAGAGACCCAGTACTTC	CASSLAGAETQYF	NA	NA	TRBV5-1	TRBJ2-5
TGTGCCAGCAGCTCGCACCCTAGGACCGGGACAGGGAGCTACGAGCAGTACTTC	CASSSHPRTGTGSYEQYF	once	TRBD1	TRBV5-4	TRBJ2-7
TGTGCCAGCAGTTTCTCTCTGACAGGGTCTGAAAAACTGTTTTTT	CASSFSLTGSEKLFF	NA	TRBD1	TRBV27	TRBJ1-4
TGTGCCAGCAGTGCGGGACAGGGTTGGTTTACGGCCCAGCATTTT	CASSAGQGWFTAQHF	NA	TRBD1	TRBV27	TRBJ1-5
TGTGCCAGCAGCTCCACAGGGGGATCCTCCTACAATGAGCAGTTCTTC	CASSSTGGSSYNEQFF	few	TRBD1	TRBV5-6	TRBJ2-1
TGTGCCAGCAGCTTATTTGGCACCGAGCGGGGGGAACAAGAGACCCAGTACTTC	CASSLFGTERGEQETQYF	NA	TRBD2	TRBV7-9	TRBJ2-5
TGCAGCGTTGAAGATCCGGACAGGGGGGGCACAGATACGCAGTATTTT	CSVEDPDRGGTDTQYF	NA	TRBD1	TRBV29-1	TRBJ2-3
TGTGCCAGCAGCGCACCGGGTCAAATGCAGTTCTTC	CASSAPGQMQFF	once	NA	TRBV7-9	TRBJ2-1
TGTGCCAGCAGCTTAGCCTCTGAAGCTTTCTTT	CASSLASEAFF	NA	NA	TRBV13	TRBJ1-1
TGTGCCAGCAGCTTAGGTGGCGGGGGGGCCAACTTGCAGTACTTC	CASSLGGGGANLQYF	NA	TRBD2	TRBV13	TRBJ2-7
TGTGCCACCAGCAGAGATCGACTGCCGGAGACCCAGTACTTC	CATSRDRLPETQYF	NA	NA	TRBV15	TRBJ2-5
TGCAGCGTTGGGGGCCTCAATCAGCCCCAGCATTTT	CSVGGLNQPQHF	NA	NA	TRBV29-1	TRBJ1-5
TGTGCCATCAGTGGTGCTCTAGCGGGGGAAAAACCACTCTACGAGCAGTACTTC	CAISGALAGEKPLYEQYF	NA	TRBD2	TRBV10-3	TRBJ2-7
TGTGCTAGCAGCTTAGGGACAGACAGGGACTACGAGCAGTACTTC	CASSLGTDRDYEQYF	NA	TRBD1	TRBV7-7	TRBJ2-7
TGTGCCTGGAGTGTACGGAGGGCGGATGAGCAGTTCTTC	CAWSVRRADEQFF	NA	NA	TRBV30	TRBJ2-1
TGTGCCAGCAGCGACTACCGGGACTATGGCTACACCTTC	CASSDYRDYGYTF	NA	NA	TRBV6-5	TRBJ1-2
TGTGCCAGCAGTCGACGGACTAGCGGACCTAAGAACACCGGGGAGCTGTTTTTT	CASSRRTSGPKNTGELFF	NA	TRBD2	TRBV14	TRBJ2-2
TGTGCCAGCAGCGTAGGGCTAGCGCCACCTTCCAATGAGCAGTTCTTC	CASSVGLAPPSNEQFF	once	NA	TRBV9	TRBJ2-1
TGTGCCAGCAGCTCTGACAGGTTAAATGAGCAGTTCTTC	CASSSDRLNEQFF	NA	NA	TRBV11-3	TRBJ2-1
TGTGCCAGCAGCTTGTCGTTCGGACAGGGTGCAAATTCACCCCTCCACTTT	CASSLSFGQGANSPLHF	few	TRBD1	TRBV5-6	TRBJ1-6
TGTGCCAGCAAAACAGGGAATAATTCACCCCTCCACTTT	CASKTGNNSPLHF	once	NA	TRBV6-5	TRBJ1-6
TGTGCCAGCAGCCATCGGGGTTACGAGCAGTACTTC	CASSHRGYEQYF	NA	NA	TRBV7-3	TRBJ2-7
TGTGCCAGCAGTTTAGCCGGGGGGGATTCCTACGAGCAGTACTTC	CASSLAGGDSYEQYF	NA	TRBD2	TRBV27	TRBJ2-7